These T cell receptor beta chains were read from a single sample in a study of cytomegalovirus exposure and HLA in healthy donors. Here immunoSEQ multiplex PCR was the method, and the copy in TCRdb shows in-frame clones only, minus some. This sample's table has about 160,000 clones. Material for sequencing was PBMCs. The receptors were sampled from a man younger than 45 in good health and CMV-seronegative. CDR3s include the opening cysteine and the closing phenylalanine or tryptophan. Fields, in order: V gene, D gene, J gene, CDR3 DNA, CDR3 protein. D genes are given only for firm matches.

TRBV6-6	TRBD2	TRBJ2-2	TGTGCCAGCAGGAAACTAGCGGGAGATCGGACCGGGGAGCTGTTTTTT	CASRKLAGDRTGELFF
TRBV11-2	TRBD1	TRBJ1-2	TGTGCCAGCAGCTACAGGGGGCAGGGTGGCTACACCTTC	CASSYRGQGGYTF
TRBV5-1	TRBD1	TRBJ2-4	TGCGCCAGCAGCCCGGGGACAGTAGGGGGTCTTCAGTACTTC	CASSPGTVGGLQYF
TRBV5-4	TRBD1	TRBJ1-1	TGTGCCAGCAGGTTGGACAGGGGGCATCCTGAAGCTTTCTTT	CASRLDRGHPEAFF
TRBV18	-	TRBJ2-7	TGTGCCAGCTCCGGGGGAGGGACAGAGCAGTACTTC	CASSGGGTEQYF
TRBV5-6	-	TRBJ1-4	TGTGCCAGCAGCCTCGGGTCGGATGAAAAACTGTTTTTT	CASSLGSDEKLFF
TRBV9	-	TRBJ2-2	TGTGCCAGCAGACTCTCACTAGGAGGGGGGAGGGCCCAAACCGGGGAGCTGTTTTTT	CASRLSLGGGRAQTGELFF
TRBV28	-	TRBJ1-1	TGTGCCAGCAGTCTCCTTCCAAACGGGGAGGAGAACACTGAAGCTTTCTTT	CASSLLPNGEENTEAFF
TRBV5-8	-	TRBJ1-3	TGTGCCAGCAGCGCCAGGGTTCACACCATATATTTT	CASSARVHTIYF
TRBV19	TRBD1	TRBJ2-7	TGTGCCAGTAGTTTTTCGAGGACAGGCTACGAGCAGTACTTC	CASSFSRTGYEQYF
TRBV5-6	TRBD1	TRBJ1-2	TGTGCCAGCAGCCCCGCGCGGACAGGGGGAAAAGGCCAAGACTATGGCTACACCTTC	CASSPARTGGKGQDYGYTF
TRBV9	TRBD2	TRBJ2-5	TGTGCCAGCAGCGCAAATAGCGGGAGGGCCGCGGAGACCCAGTACTTC	CASSANSGRAAETQYF
TRBV7-2	TRBD2	TRBJ2-5	TGTGCCAGCAGCCCCGGGACTAGCGGGTACTCAGAGACCCAGTACTTC	CASSPGTSGYSETQYF
TRBV30	-	TRBJ2-7	TGTGCCTGGACCGGGGGATACGAGCAGTACTTC	CAWTGGYEQYF
TRBV27	TRBD1	TRBJ1-4	TGTGCCAGCAGTCCATCGACCGGGACAGGCAACGAAAAACTGTTTTTT	CASSPSTGTGNEKLFF
TRBV7-6	TRBD2	TRBJ2-1	TGTGCCAGCAGCTCGATGCGGGGCGGGAGGTTAGATGAGCAGTTCTTC	CASSSMRGGRLDEQFF
TRBV30	TRBD1	TRBJ1-1	TGTGCCTGGAGTCCCGGACAGGGAGGACTGAACACTGAAGCTTTCTTT	CAWSPGQGGLNTEAFF
TRBV5-4	TRBD1	TRBJ1-2	TGTGCCATTCTCCGGGACAGGGGAGTTGGCTACACCTTC	CAILRDRGVGYTF
TRBV10-3	-	TRBJ1-2	TGTGCCATCAGTGAGTCGGGGGGACTTACTAGACAGGGCTACACCTTC	CAISESGGLTRQGYTF
TRBV19	TRBD2	TRBJ2-7	TGTGCCAGTAACCTAGCGGGAGTCGGCGAGCAGTACTTC	CASNLAGVGEQYF
TRBV5-1	-	TRBJ1-1	TGCGCCAGCAGCTTGGTTGCCAGCGCGGCACAGAACACTGAAGCTTTCTTT	CASSLVASAAQNTEAFF
TRBV7-2	TRBD1	TRBJ2-5	TGTGCCAGCAGCTTAGATCTCTGGGGCGCAGGGGGAGAGACCCAGTACTTC	CASSLDLWGAGGETQYF
TRBV27	-	TRBJ2-1	TGTGCCAGCAGTACCACTCATGAGCAGTTCTTC	CASSTTHEQFF
TRBV7-8	TRBD1	TRBJ2-7	TGTGCCAGCAGCCCCGGGACAGTCTACGAGCAGTACTTC	CASSPGTVYEQYF
TRBV30	-	TRBJ1-2	TGTGCCTGGAGTGTACTTAGTGCTGGCTACACCTTC	CAWSVLSAGYTF
TRBV20-1	TRBD1	TRBJ1-2	TGCAGTGACCAGGGGGTGGGTGGCTACACCTTC	CSDQGVGGYTF
TRBV27	TRBD2	TRBJ2-7	TGTGCCAGCAGTTTAACGGGAGGGCCCCACGAGCAGTACTTC	CASSLTGGPHEQYF
TRBV7-8	TRBD1	TRBJ2-1	TGTGCCAGCAGCTTATCCCCGTTCAGGCAGGGGGCCTACAATGGGCAGTTCTTC	CASSLSPFRQGAYNGQFF
TRBV2	TRBD2	TRBJ2-7	TGTGCCAGTAGTTCCCCGGGACTAGCGGGAGACGAGCAGTACTTC	CASSSPGLAGDEQYF
TRBV12-5	-	TRBJ2-1	TGTGCTAGTGGTTTGCCCTCAGCGGGCCCGGAGCAGTTCTTC	CASGLPSAGPEQFF
TRBV28	-	TRBJ1-1	TGTGCCAGCAGGCTGGGGAGTTGGTCGAGGACTGAAGCTTTCTTT	CASRLGSWSRTEAFF
TRBV6-5	-	TRBJ1-2	TGTGCCAGCAGGCCGGGGATTAACTATGGCTACACCTTC	CASRPGINYGYTF
TRBV7-2	-	TRBJ2-2	TGTGCCAGCAGCTATATGGGGGAGCTGTTTTTT	CASSYMGELFF
TRBV11-2	TRBD2	TRBJ2-7	TGTGCCAGCAGCTTCGGCGGGAGCCGCCTCTCCTACGAGCAGTACTTC	CASSFGGSRLSYEQYF
TRBV15	TRBD2	TRBJ2-2	TGTGCCACCAGCAGCCTACTAGCGGGAGGCGGCGGGGAGCTGTTTTTT	CATSSLLAGGGGELFF
TRBV6-1	-	TRBJ2-1	TGTGCCAGACCGACAGGAGGATCTGAGCAGTTCTTC	CARPTGGSEQFF
TRBV5-4	TRBD1	TRBJ1-5	TGTGCCAGCAGTCGGGACAGACACCAGCCCCAGCATTTT	CASSRDRHQPQHF
TRBV27	-	TRBJ2-3	TGTGCCAGCAGTGCCCGGGGAGCGGGTTACACAGATACGCAGTATTTT	CASSARGAGYTDTQYF
TRBV7-2	-	TRBJ2-7	TGTGCCAGCAGCCTAAGGGAGAGGGCCTACGAGCAGTACTTC	CASSLRERAYEQYF
TRBV5-1	-	TRBJ2-2	TGCGCCAGCAGCTTGGTACCAGATAACACCGGGGAGCTGTTTTTT	CASSLVPDNTGELFF
TRBV29-1	-	TRBJ2-3	TGCAGCGTTGCCAAGCGCACAGATACGCAGTATTTT	CSVAKRTDTQYF
TRBV28	-	TRBJ2-7	TGTGCCAGCAGTTTTTATACCTACGAGCAGTACTTC	CASSFYTYEQYF
TRBV28	-	TRBJ2-1	TGTGCCAGCAGTCCACCGGAGGTATCTCGCAATGAGCAGTTCTTC	CASSPPEVSRNEQFF
TRBV6-5	TRBD1	TRBJ1-5	TGTGCCAGCAGTCCCTGGTCCGGGACAGTTCTTTCCCAGCATTTT	CASSPWSGTVLSQHF
TRBV6-4	-	TRBJ2-3	TGTGCCAGCAGTGATGTCGGGATGACCACAGATACGCAGTATTTT	CASSDVGMTTDTQYF
TRBV7-7	TRBD2	TRBJ2-5	TGTGCCAGCAGCCCTCGCGGGGGGACTAGGGAGACCCAGTACTTC	CASSPRGGTRETQYF
TRBV11-1	-	TRBJ1-1	TGTGCCAGCAGCTTAGCAGGACAGTGGAACACTGAAGCTTTCTTT	CASSLAGQWNTEAFF
TRBV5-6	TRBD1	TRBJ1-1	TGTGCCAGCAGCTACGAAGACAGGGGCACTGAAGCTTTCTTT	CASSYEDRGTEAFF
TRBV18	TRBD1	TRBJ2-7	TGTGCCAGCTCACCAGGGACAGCCGCCTACGAGCAGTACTTC	CASSPGTAAYEQYF
TRBV5-1	TRBD2	TRBJ2-5	TGCGCCAGCAGCGTAAACTCGGCTAGCGGTCGGGAGACCCAGTACTTC	CASSVNSASGRETQYF
TRBV27	TRBD1	TRBJ2-1	TGTGCCACCGGCCGGCTATTGGGACAGGTGAATGAGCAGTTCTTC	CATGRLLGQVNEQFF
TRBV30	-	TRBJ2-6	TGTGCCTGGAGTGTACTTAGATTCTCTGGGGCCAACGTCCTGACTTTC	CAWSVLRFSGANVLTF
TRBV13	TRBD1	TRBJ1-3	TGTGCCAGCAGCTTAGCCCGGACAGGGTTGGGAAACACCATATATTTT	CASSLARTGLGNTIYF
TRBV10-3	TRBD2	TRBJ2-3	TGTGCCACTCATAAAGCGGGGGCGGCAGATACGCAGTATTTT	CATHKAGAADTQYF
TRBV27	-	TRBJ1-5	TGTGCCAGCAGTTCCCTCGGTGGTCAGCCCCAGCATTTT	CASSSLGGQPQHF